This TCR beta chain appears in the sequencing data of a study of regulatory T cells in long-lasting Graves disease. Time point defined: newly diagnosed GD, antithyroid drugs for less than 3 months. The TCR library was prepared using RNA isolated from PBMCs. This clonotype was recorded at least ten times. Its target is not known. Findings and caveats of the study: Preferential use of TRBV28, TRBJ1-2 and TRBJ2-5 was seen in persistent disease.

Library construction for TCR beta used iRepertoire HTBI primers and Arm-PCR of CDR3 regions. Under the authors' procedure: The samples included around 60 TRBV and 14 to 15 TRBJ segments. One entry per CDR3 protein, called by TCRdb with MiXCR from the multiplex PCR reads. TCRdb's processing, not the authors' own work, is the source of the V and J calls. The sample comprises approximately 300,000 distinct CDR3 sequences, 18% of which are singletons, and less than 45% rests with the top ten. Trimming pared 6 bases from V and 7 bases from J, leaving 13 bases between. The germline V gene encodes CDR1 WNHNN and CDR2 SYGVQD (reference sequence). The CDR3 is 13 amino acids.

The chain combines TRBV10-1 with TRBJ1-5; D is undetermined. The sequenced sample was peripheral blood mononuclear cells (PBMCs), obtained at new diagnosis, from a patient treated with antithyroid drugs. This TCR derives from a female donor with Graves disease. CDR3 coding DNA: TGCGCCAGCAGAGGTGGGTCATTCCAGCCCCAGCATTTT. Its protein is CASRGGSFQPQHF.